This T cell receptor (beta chain) stems from a study of cytomegalovirus exposure and HLA in healthy donors (dated by TCRdb to the late 2010s). Background for the entire study: An earlier analysis of approximately 550 of the donors reported roughly 300 Gb of sequence data and 117 million unique TCR beta sequences from some 180 million T cells. Rather than using new phenotypic data, the later analysis identified candidate immune exposures from TCR beta sequences and from how often those sequences occurred across donors. Of the roughly 400 genotyped donors, about 80% fell in the genetic ancestry cluster associated with self-reported Caucasian donors. Donor age, sex, ethnicity and CMV serostatus were compiled alongside the repertoire data. A separate validation cohort of approximately 120 different subjects was used in addition to the approximately 700-subject first cohort. Class I and class II HLA loci were covered by the typing at four-digit resolution. The T cell repertoires of 670 or so subjects were profiled by immunosequencing and related to cytomegalovirus serostatus. The study was designed to test whether signatures of past pathogen exposure could be identified by cataloging public T cell receptors. On average, roughly 250,000 unique TCR beta nucleotide sequences were sequenced per donor among some 420 genotyped donors of the cohort, with 15% to 20% of those sequences being non-productive. Roughly five DR-DQ haplotypes were treated as single units for association and clustering because of strong linkage in the cohort. Typing coverage differed by locus: A, B, C, DRB1 and DQB1 were typed in about 620-640 donors, DQA1 in 522, DPA1 in nearly 610, and DPB1 in around 440. Every discovery cohort repertoire had been produced on one sequencing platform. To predict cytomegalovirus infection status, the study brought together high-throughput TCR immunosequencing, statistical association of individual TCRs with disease status, and machine learning. In an earlier analysis of roughly 600 of the donors, high-throughput TCR beta sequencing was used to judge whether each TCR beta V gene segment behaved as functional or pseudogenic. Around 330 gigabases of sequencing data and around 90 million unique TCR sequences made up an early release that covered approximately 700 HLA-typed donors. In a later genetic analysis, genome-wide SNP genotypes for about 55% of the 666 donors were used, and that subset was treated as a discovery cohort. A later analysis re-analyzed previously published TCR beta repertoires from 600 to 850 donors and added high-resolution HLA genotyping to study TCR occurrence patterns. The full study reports these points: According to a later analysis, most CMV-associated TCR beta chains appeared to be HLA-restricted, and the HLA associations seemed to be driven largely by CMV exposure. In a later genetic analysis, fewer N-insertions in productive TCRs were reported among donors in an Asian-associated ancestry cluster than the approximately 710-donor mean. Cytomegalovirus status was reported to be diagnosed by the classifier with high specificity and sensitivity in both the original and validation cohorts. A cluster of highly shared sequence variants was judged likely to represent a technical artifact of the sequencing pipeline. Some IMGT-functional V segments, including TRBV6-2 and TRBV6-3, could not be told apart with the 87-base-pair reads, so those segments were excluded. Most TCR sequences were observed very rarely across donors, whereas some public TCRs were present in many individuals. In vitro tests confirmed that a few of the cytomegalovirus-associated TCR beta chains recognize cytomegalovirus antigens. The cohort was sequenced for TCR beta chains only, and without alpha or paired-chain data the features that could be detected were limited. When HLA alleles, especially DR and DQ, strongly co-occurred, attributing TCR associations to individual alleles was difficult. According to a later analysis, TCR association rates differed among HLA loci, with DRB1 alleles showing the most associated TCRs and HLA-C alleles showing the fewest. In an earlier analysis of more than 500 of the donors, most TCR beta V segments appeared in productive rearrangements about 87% or about 30% of the time, broadly matching IMGT annotations. The presence/absence analyses assumed that sequencing depth was roughly uniform across donors, and that assumption may not be true. In the study, around 150 TCR beta chains were listed as associated with cytomegalovirus. A later analysis associated 17,000 or so TCR beta sequences with specific HLA alleles at a false discovery rate of 0.05. The authors suggested that the approach could potentially be extended to other disease states and immunological phenotypes. A further reported finding was that TCR beta sequences accurately predicted the HLA-A and HLA-B alleles for most subjects in the first cohort. According to a later analysis, parvovirus B19, influenza, CMV and Epstein-Barr virus appeared linked to several top co-occurrence clusters. CMV serostatus was the only immune exposure information available for the cohort. An association between a missense DCLRE1C variant and V-gene and J-gene trimming of TCR beta chains was found in a later genetic analysis and replicated in an independent cohort. HLA typing was unavailable for some donors at each locus, so association tests used only the typed subset. Linkage disequilibrium might explain the correlated functional status among segregating V segments, but an unknown experimental factor could not be ruled out. Because counts were too low, about 15 rarely observed V segments, including chromosome 9 orphons, were left out of the earlier analysis of several hundred of the donors. Compared with equally common non-associated chains, HLA-associated TCR beta chains in a later analysis were more clonally expanded and had lower generation probabilities.

The library was built by means of the immunoSEQ multiplex PCR assay. For the multiplex PCR, a mixture combining 60 forward primers for TCR Vbeta segments and 13 reverse primers for TCR Jbeta segments was used. A multiplex PCR assay on genomic DNA amplified the CDR3 region of rearranged TCR beta genes. Amplified TCR beta libraries were sequenced as 87-base-pair reads on the Illumina HiSeq System. In the paper's pipeline: A later analysis counted about 76 million unique TCR beta chains across the 600 to 850 repertoires, and around 12 million of these chains were shared by at least two donors. A nearest-neighbor algorithm error-corrected the raw reads and collapsed the reads into unique sequences, merging closely related sequences to remove PCR and sequencing errors. To assign V, D and J gene segments, CDR3 sequences were aligned to IMGT reference sequences. For a sequence to be retained, a match of at least six nucleotides was required to both a V gene segment and a J gene segment. Rearrangements were classified as productive when the CDR3 lacked stop codons and remained in frame with V and J, and all other rearrangements were classified as non-productive. CDR3 was defined by IMGT convention, running from the second conserved V-encoded cysteine to the conserved J-encoded phenylalanine. In an earlier analysis of 587 of the donors, sequences lacking an unambiguous match to a single V gene segment were excluded. An earlier analysis of under 750 of the donors called V segments functional above 56.7% productive rearrangements and segregating when the between-donor standard deviation exceeded 5%. To diagnose cytomegalovirus status from the catalog of TCR beta chain sequences, a statistical classification framework was built. In a later analysis, V and J genes were assigned by comparing TCR nucleotide sequences against IMGT/GENE-DB human TR gene sequences. A later analysis assigned CDR3 sequences and most-parsimonious VDJ recombination scenarios with the TCRdist pipeline. In a later analysis, each TCR beta chain was defined by its CDR3 amino acid sequence together with its V-gene family, and reads without a unique V-gene family were excluded. In a later analysis, 500 to 700 highly shared, low-generation-probability nucleotide sequences were removed to address suspected cross-contamination and a sequencing artifact. For each public chain, a later analysis derived a clonal expansion index from normalized ranks of inferred template counts within each repertoire. Generation probabilities in a later analysis came from a VDJ recombination model fitted to out-of-frame rearrangements, and those results were checked against IGoR. A later analysis scored TCR-TCR, TCR-HLA and TCR-CMV co-occurrence with hypergeometric tests, applying a repertoire-size bias correction to TCR pairs. In a later analysis, false discovery rates were estimated by permuting HLA or CMV assignments 20 times. In a later analysis, co-occurring TCRs were grouped using DBSCAN, and TCRdist sequence similarity was added for clustering within HLA-allele-positive subsets. Repertoires with fewer than 30,000 or more than 120,000 public chains, plus five repertoires with anomalous nucleotide sharing, were excluded from co-occurrence clustering. TCRdb limited this immuneACCESS table to in-frame rearrangements with V and J called. A share of clones is missing; checked studies link under half to unresolved V genes, and the rest is unexplained. That table is the source of V, J and clone size, and D and trimming were worked out from the DNA. In this sample the table shows approximately 210,000 clones, roughly 82% of which occur a single time. Approximately 6.5% of the sample comes from the top ten.

As to this clone: Its specific antigen is unknown. Base qualities are not provided; no much larger clone lies one nucleotide away.

The cohort was made up of 500 to 850 healthy bone marrow donors. At the time of sampling, every cohort member was nominally healthy, though immune exposures that went unrecorded were likely present. The donor tested CMV seropositive and was one of the 289 seropositive cohort members. Each donor provided a peripheral blood sample, and peripheral blood mononuclear cells were used for TCR beta sequencing. The Qiagen DNeasy Blood Extraction Kit was used to extract genomic DNA from the blood cell samples. Taken from the germline V gene (reference sequence), the CDR1 and CDR2 loops are MNHNY and SVGAGI. The CDR3 numbers 15 residues from cysteine through phenylalanine. Only the CDR3 part of the read is kept: 45 bases, read in frame from the first base. Between the V and J ends, shortened by 2 bases and 4 bases respectively, the junction contains 12 bases.

Sequencing was performed on PBMCs. Recombination connected TRBV6-6 to TRBJ2-1; TRBD1 might be the D gene, on 7 matching bases. The source of this sequence is a man in his forties or fifties in good health and CMV-seropositive. The CDR3 protein sequence reads: CASSYGQGGYNEQFF. In nucleotides, the sequence is TGTGCCAGCAGTTACGGGCAGGGGGGTTACAATGAGCAGTTCTTC.